This T cell receptor (beta chain) was sequenced in a study of shared clonotypes between healthy human individuals. Method: immunoSEQ multiplex PCR; TCRdb's copy keeps in-frame clones and lacks some. The data contain fewer than 3 million clones, around 92% of them singletons. Study-wide results and limits: It was the non-shared clonotypes that had lower generation probabilities than clonotypes shared by all four donors. Of the naive CD4 clonotypes, around 5.2% were shared across several donors.

Germline V gene lookup returns CDR1 SGHTA and CDR2 FQGTGA. This CDR3 has 14 amino acids. The germline V and J ends were trimmed by 5 bases and 2 bases, with 11 bases remaining between them. As to this clone: What it recognizes is unknown.

The clonotype comes from a man aged 18 to 30 in good health. Some clones in this sample may be carry-over from other donors' samples. V gene TRBV7-3 combines with J gene TRBJ2-3, with D unclear. The sequenced sample was naive CD4+ T cells from PBMCs. Documented subset: CD45RA+ positively selected. The CDR3 DNA is TGTGCCAGCAGCCCCCCGCTCCACACAGATACGCAGTATTTT. This gives the protein CASSPPLHTDTQYF.